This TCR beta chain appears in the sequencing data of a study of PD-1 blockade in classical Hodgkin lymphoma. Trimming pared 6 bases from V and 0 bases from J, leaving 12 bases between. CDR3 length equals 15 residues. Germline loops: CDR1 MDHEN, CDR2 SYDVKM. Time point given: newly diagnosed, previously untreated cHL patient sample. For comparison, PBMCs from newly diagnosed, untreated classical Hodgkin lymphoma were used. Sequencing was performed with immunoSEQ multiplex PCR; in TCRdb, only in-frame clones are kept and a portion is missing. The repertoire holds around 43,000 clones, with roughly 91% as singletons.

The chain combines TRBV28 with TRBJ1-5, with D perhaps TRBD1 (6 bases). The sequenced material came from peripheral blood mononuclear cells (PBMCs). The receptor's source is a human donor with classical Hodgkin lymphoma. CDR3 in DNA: TGTGCCAGCAGCACAGGGTCCCATAGCAATCAGCCCCAGCATTTT. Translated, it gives CASSTGSHSNQPQHF.